The clone carrying this TCR beta chain has a single count. The assay was immunoSEQ multiplex PCR, and TCRdb's table has in-frame clones only and misses some. The sample yields 50,000 or so clones, 85% to 90% seen once. The sample comes from a study of blood T cell repertoires in COVID-19. Study-level background: Sample material is recorded as cDNA or gDNA derived from T cells, B-cell-depleted T cells, or PBMCs.

CDR1 and CDR2 (germline): SEHNR, FQNEAQ (reference sequence). V was pared by 5 bases and J by 6 bases, with 17 bases between. The CDR3 extends over 15 amino acids. This receptor was identified in a human donor in a cohort sampled during active COVID-19. Sequenced sample: peripheral blood. J is TRBJ2-1 and V is TRBV7-9; possibly TRBD2 for D (6 bases). This CDR3 reads CASSPRLGGTNEQFF. The DNA for the CDR3 is TGTGCCAGCAGCCCCCGACTAGGAGGGACCAATGAGCAGTTCTTC.